This passage covers 3 T cell receptor beta chains from one sample sequenced in a study of blood T cell repertoires in COVID-19. Clones were read by immunoSEQ multiplex PCR, and TCRdb kept only the in-frame ones, dropping some. Of 30,000 to 40,000 clones listed, about 85% are singletons. Input material: peripheral blood. The receptors here all came from a man aged 45 to 65 with active COVID-19.

The rearrangement joins TRBV5-5 to TRBJ2-7; TRBD1 agrees at 9 bases. CDR3 length: 15 amino acids. Germline-derived CDR1 and CDR2 are SGHKS and YYEKEE (reference sequence). The ends lost 4 bases at V and 4 bases at J; junction bases unmatched: 9. In nucleotides, the CDR3 is TGTGCCAGCAGCAAAGGGGGGACAGGGCTTTACGAGCAGTACTTC. Translated: CASSKGGTGLYEQYF.

This clone has more than one count but fewer than ten. V gene TRBV3-1 (or the pseudogene TRBV3-2) combines with J gene TRBJ1-1, with D maybe TRBD1 (6 bases). The V gene lost 5 bases and the J gene lost 11 bases, with 18 bases spanning the gap. Per the germline V gene, CDR1 is LGHDT and CDR2 is YNNKEL (reference sequence). This CDR3 spans 13 amino acids. The CDR3 sequence is CASSKLGHPAAFF. The CDR3 nucleotides read TGTGCCAGCAGCAAGCTGGGACATCCCGCCGCTTTCTTT.

This chain uses TRBV29-1 with TRBJ2-4; a weak D match, TRBD1 (5 bases). Germline CDR1 is SQVTM and CDR2 is ANQGSEA. V lost 6 bases and J 3 bases, leaving 18 bases between the germline ends. This CDR3 is 15 amino acids long. The CDR3 DNA is TGCAGCGTAGCTCGGACACTTTCGGGCAAAAACATTCAGTACTTC. It yields the protein CSVARTLSGKNIQYF.